Listed below are T cell receptor beta chains from one sample, sequenced in a study of T cells in Graves' hyperthyroidism and ophthalmopathy. MiXCR, applied by TCRdb to the multiplex PCR reads, yields one record per CDR3 protein. This sample has around 350,000 distinct CDR3 sequences, with approximately 19% found just once. The sequencing input was blood. These receptors were obtained from a woman between 18 and 29 years old with Graves' hyperthyroidism. Each CDR3 is given with its conserved first and last residue. The D gene is left open where the match is weak. Only some rows state a clone size, as once, few, many or a class for expanded clones.

>TRBJ2-1|-|TRBV2|many
CASSERAKEFF
TGTGCCAGCAGTGAACGGGCCAAGGAGTTCTTC
>TRBJ1-6|-|TRBV30|many
CAWSPGNSPLHF
TGTGCCTGGAGTCCGGGGAATTCACCCCTCCACTTT
>TRBJ2-7|-|TRBV7-9|many
CASSSPFSDYEQYF
TGTGCCAGCAGCTCCCCCTTTAGCGACTACGAGCAGTACTTC
>TRBJ1-1|-|TRBV18|-
CASSPESLNTEAFF
TGTGCCAGCTCCCCGGAAAGTTTGAACACTGAAGCTTTCTTT
>TRBJ1-1|-|TRBV12-3/TRBV12-4|many
CASSLASLNTEAFF
TGTGCCAGCAGTTTAGCCAGTTTGAACACTGAAGCTTTCTTT
>TRBJ1-1|TRBD1|TRBV7-2|-
CASKKDRPSPEAFF
TGTGCCAGCAAAAAGGACAGGCCTAGTCCTGAAGCTTTCTTT
>TRBJ1-1|-|TRBV16|many
CASSQLVNTEAFF
TGTGCCAGCAGCCAATTAGTGAACACTGAAGCTTTCTTT
>TRBJ2-2|TRBD1|TRBV6-1|many
CASSPGDSLELFF
TGTGCCAGCAGCCCTGGGGACAGTTTAGAGCTGTTTTTT
>TRBJ2-5|TRBD1|TRBV6-1|once
CASSSMGTGSRRETQYF
TGTGCCAGCAGCTCAATGGGGACAGGGAGCCGGCGAGAGACCCAGTACTTC
>TRBJ1-2|-|TRBV10-2|-
CATGPVDGYTF
TGCGCCACAGGCCCGGTTGATGGCTACACCTTC
>TRBJ2-2|-|TRBV28|many
CASSGGTGELFF
TGTGCCAGCAGTGGGGGAACCGGGGAGCTGTTTTTT
>TRBJ2-5|-|TRBV7-2|many
CASSLGPLFQETQYF
TGTGCCAGCAGCTTAGGCCCGTTGTTCCAAGAGACCCAGTACTTC
>TRBJ2-7|-|TRBV13|many
CASSKQGWIYEQYF
TGTGCCAGCAGCAAACAGGGCTGGATCTACGAGCAGTACTTC
>TRBJ1-2|-|TRBV19|-
CASSPNRVTYGYTF
TGTGCCAGTAGTCCCAACAGGGTCACCTATGGCTACACCTTC
>TRBJ1-2|TRBD1|TRBV30|many
CAWDTGAGIGYTF
TGTGCCTGGGATACAGGGGCCGGGATCGGCTACACCTTC
>TRBJ2-7|TRBD1|TRBV19|few
CASSIPDRGRVGEQYF
TGTGCCAGTAGTATCCCTGACAGGGGGCGCGTCGGCGAGCAGTACTTC
>TRBJ2-7|-|TRBV28|many
CASSLRIGTSSYEQYF
TGTGCCAGCAGTTTACGGATCGGGACAAGCTCCTACGAGCAGTACTTC
>TRBJ2-7|-|TRBV11-3|-
CASSLLWGSEQYF
TGTGCCAGCAGCTTACTCTGGGGATCCGAGCAGTACTTC
>TRBJ2-7|TRBD2|TRBV20-1|many
CSATSRGSGGYERYF
TGCAGTGCAACGTCGAGAGGATCCGGGGGGTACGAGCGGTACTTC
>TRBJ1-3|-|TRBV7-9|many
CASSYGSHKIYF
TGTGCCAGCAGCTACGGGAGTCACAAAATATATTTT
>TRBJ2-2|-|TRBV19|-
CASRTNRAGTGELFF
TGTGCCAGTAGGACCAACAGGGCTGGGACCGGGGAGCTGTTTTTT
>TRBJ2-5|TRBD1|TRBV12-3/TRBV12-4|-
CASSTEGAETQYF
TGTGCCAGCAGTACCGAGGGGGCTGAGACCCAGTACTTC
>TRBJ1-1|-|TRBV18|few
CASSRGARDWNTEAFF
TGTGCCAGCTCACGAGGAGCGAGAGATTGGAACACTGAAGCTTTCTTT
>TRBJ1-1|-|TRBV2|-
CASSEAGVDAFF
TGTGCCAGCAGTGAAGCGGGGGTGGACGCTTTCTTT
>TRBJ2-7|-|TRBV7-2|many
CASSLATAAGTYEQYF
TGTGCCAGCAGCTTAGCGACGGCGGCGGGGACCTACGAGCAGTACTTC
>TRBJ2-7|TRBD2|TRBV6-1|-
CASSEVAGGYEQYF
TGTGCCAGCAGTGAGGTAGCGGGGGGGTACGAGCAGTACTTC
>TRBJ1-1|-|TRBV9|-
CASSVAGYTEAFF
TGTGCCAGCAGCGTAGCGGGATACACTGAAGCTTTCTTT
>TRBJ2-7|TRBD2|TRBV6-5|many
CASSYDPGGARYEQYF
TGTGCCAGCAGTTACGACCCGGGGGGGGCGCGCTACGAGCAGTACTTC
>TRBJ2-7|-|TRBV15|many
CATRIALESNEQYF
TGTGCCACCCGAATCGCGTTGGAGAGCAACGAGCAGTACTTC
>TRBJ2-5|TRBD2|TRBV12-3/TRBV12-4|few
CASRRLAESLETQYF
TGTGCCAGCAGACGACTAGCGGAAAGCTTGGAGACCCAGTACTTC
>TRBJ1-1|-|TRBV19|-
CASSRGHRDTEAFF
TGTGCCAGTAGTAGGGGCCACAGGGACACTGAAGCTTTCTTT
>TRBJ2-5|TRBD2|TRBV19|many
CASSTSLKRGGSKTQYF
TGTGCCAGTAGTACCTCCCTTAAGCGGGGGGGCAGCAAGACCCAGTACTTC
>TRBJ2-7|-|TRBV20-1|many
CSAGEGEQYF
TGCAGTGCTGGCGAGGGCGAGCAGTACTTC
>TRBJ1-2|TRBD1|TRBV7-2|-
CASSQVGTGKGTF
TGTGCCAGCAGCCAGGTTGGGACAGGGAAGGGCACCTTC
>TRBJ2-7|-|TRBV20-1|many
CSADTLIYEQYF
TGCAGTGCAGACACCCTCATCTACGAGCAGTACTTC
>TRBJ2-2|-|TRBV19|many
CASSSLQDTGELFF
TGTGCCAGTAGTAGCCTCCAAGACACCGGGGAGCTGTTTTTT
>TRBJ1-2|-|TRBV6-1|many
CASSEVADYGYTF
TGTGCCAGCAGTGAAGTCGCGGACTATGGCTACACCTTC
>TRBJ1-1|-|TRBV5-6|many
CASSSSRDQRTEAFF
TGTGCCAGCAGCTCCTCTCGGGACCAACGAACTGAAGCTTTCTTT
>TRBJ2-7|-|TRBV27|many
CASSWAGTKYEQYF
TGTGCCAGCAGTTGGGCGGGGACAAAATACGAGCAGTACTTC
>TRBJ1-2|-|TRBV29-1|many
CSVDDQGTYGYTF
TGCAGCGTCGACGATCAGGGTACCTATGGCTACACCTTC
>TRBJ2-2|TRBD1|TRBV24-1|many
CATSDPGQRMGELFF
TGTGCCACCAGTGACCCGGGACAGCGGATGGGGGAGCTGTTTTTT
>TRBJ1-5|-|TRBV27|many
CASSLRLPYSNQPQHF
TGTGCCAGCAGTTTAAGGTTGCCGTATAGCAATCAGCCCCAGCATTTT
>TRBJ1-5|-|TRBV28|many
CATRRYENQPQHF
TGTGCCACTAGACGTTACGAAAATCAGCCCCAGCATTTT
>TRBJ2-2|TRBD1|TRBV15|-
CATSRDRDSQTGELFF
TGTGCCACCAGCAGAGATCGGGACAGCCAAACCGGGGAGCTGTTTTTT
>TRBJ2-5|TRBD2|TRBV7-3|many
CASSLSGGQETQYF
TGCGCCAGCAGCTTGAGCGGGGGACAAGAGACCCAGTACTTC
>TRBJ1-2|-|TRBV7-8|many
CASSLGAQGYTF
TGTGCCAGCAGCTTAGGAGCTCAAGGCTACACCTTC
>TRBJ1-1|-|TRBV6-1|few
CASLRMNTEAFF
TGTGCCAGCCTGAGGATGAACACTGAAGCTTTCTTT
>TRBJ2-7|-|TRBV9|many
CASSVDPSTDEQYF
TGTGCCAGCAGCGTAGATCCCAGCACCGACGAGCAGTACTTC
>TRBJ2-3|TRBD1|TRBV11-2|-
CASSPGQGPIADTQYF
TGTGCCAGCAGCCCGGGACAGGGGCCTATTGCAGATACGCAGTATTTT
>TRBJ1-1|TRBD1|TRBV6-1|many
CASSTDRDRAFF
TGTGCCAGCAGCACGGACAGGGATAGGGCTTTCTTT
>TRBJ1-1|-|TRBV10-3|many
CAISGDTYIGADTEAFF
TGTGCCATCAGTGGGGACACCTACATCGGGGCAGACACTGAAGCTTTCTTT
>TRBJ2-5|TRBD1|TRBV30|many
CAWNRIGTGGSETQYF
TGTGCCTGGAATCGGATTGGGACAGGGGGTTCGGAGACCCAGTACTTC
>TRBJ1-1|TRBD1|TRBV6-1|many
CASTPTGAYTEAFF
TGTGCCAGCACCCCGACAGGGGCCTACACTGAAGCTTTCTTT
>TRBJ1-2|-|TRBV6-1|many
CATTPQDSYGYTF
TGTGCCACCACTCCCCAGGATAGCTATGGCTACACCTTC
>TRBJ2-7|-|TRBV5-5|many
CASSLVGGRGPSGF
TGTGCCAGCAGCTTGGTTGGCGGCCGAGGGCCCAGTGGCTTC
>TRBJ1-5|-|TRBV2|many
CASSAELGQPQHF
TGTGCCAGCAGTGCAGAACTTGGTCAGCCCCAGCATTTT
>TRBJ1-2|-|TRBV24-1|-
CATSPTGSNYGYTF
TGTGCCACCAGCCCGACAGGATCAAACTATGGCTACACCTTC
>TRBJ1-1|-|TRBV12-3/TRBV12-4|many
CASTLQGTEAFF
TGTGCCAGCACCTTACAGGGCACTGAAGCTTTCTTT
>TRBJ1-1|-|TRBV20-1|-
CSARDNGEGSAEAFF
TGCAGTGCTAGAGATAACGGTGAGGGTAGCGCTGAAGCTTTCTTT